Only one count was recorded for the clone carrying this TCR beta chain. Synthetic TCR analog templates were spiked into all PCRs individually. Using immunoSEQ multiplex PCR, the repertoire was profiled, and TCRdb retains in-frame clones only, with some absent. The table lists more than 55,000 clones, around 81% of them singletons. The data belong to a study of PD-L1 blockade in urothelial cancer. Overall study context: Bladder-origin urothelial cancer in males covered about 90% of the roughly 30 patients. Study patients had been treated with 0 to 3 previous chemotherapy regimens.

Germline CDR1 is MGHRA and CDR2 is YSYEKL. The V end lost 1 base, the J end lost 1 base, and 16 bases lay between the germline ends. The CDR3 loop spans 17 amino acids. Regarding time point: pretreatment peripheral blood. Every patient provided from 1 to 8 samples, collected pretreatment and on-treatment. The sequence was obtained from a man aged 70-80 years with urothelial cancer. The sample consisted of PBMCs, taken around atezolizumab (anti-PD-L1) treatment. The chain combines TRBV4-1 with TRBJ1-1, with D perhaps TRBD1 (6 bases). The CDR3 sequence is CASSQAPLQGTNTEAFF. The DNA of the CDR3 is TGCGCCAGCAGCCAAGCTCCCCTTCAGGGGACGAACACTGAAGCTTTCTTT.